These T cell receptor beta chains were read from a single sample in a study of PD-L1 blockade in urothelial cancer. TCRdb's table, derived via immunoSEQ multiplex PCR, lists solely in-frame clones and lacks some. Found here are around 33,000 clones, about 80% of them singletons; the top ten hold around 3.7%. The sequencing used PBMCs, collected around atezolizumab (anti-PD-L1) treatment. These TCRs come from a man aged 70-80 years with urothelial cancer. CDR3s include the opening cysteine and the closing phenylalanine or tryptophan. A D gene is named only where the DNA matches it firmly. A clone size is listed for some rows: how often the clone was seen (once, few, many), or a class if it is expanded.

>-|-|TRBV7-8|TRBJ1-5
TGTGCCAGCAGCGAGAGGGACACCAGCCTCAATCAGCCCCAGCATTTT
CASSERDTSLNQPQHF
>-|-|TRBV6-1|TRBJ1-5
TGTGCCAGCAGTGAATATAATCAGCCCCAGCATTTT
CASSEYNQPQHF
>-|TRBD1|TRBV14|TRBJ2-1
TGTGCCAGCAGCCAAGTACAGGGGGCTGCCAATGAGCAGTTCTTC
CASSQVQGAANEQFF
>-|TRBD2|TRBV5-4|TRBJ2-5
TGTGCCAGCACCCGACGTGGCGGGGGGGCACAAGAGACCCAGTACTTC
CASTRRGGGAQETQYF
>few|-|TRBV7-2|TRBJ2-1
TGTGCCAGCAGCCCCCGACGAGGGTACAATGAGCAGTTCTTC
CASSPRRGYNEQFF
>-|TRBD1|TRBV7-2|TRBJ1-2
TGTGCCAGCAGCTGGGGACAGGGGTATCGTGGCTACACCTTC
CASSWGQGYRGYTF
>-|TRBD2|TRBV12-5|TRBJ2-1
TGTGCTAGTGGTTTGGTGGGCGGGAGCTCCTACAATGAGCAGTTCTTC
CASGLVGGSSYNEQFF
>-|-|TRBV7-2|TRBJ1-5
TGTGCCAGCTCCCTTGAACAGGGCAATCAGCCCCAGCATTTT
CASSLEQGNQPQHF
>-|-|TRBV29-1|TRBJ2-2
TGCAGCCTCTGGGACTCCACCGGGGAGCTGTTTTTT
CSLWDSTGELFF
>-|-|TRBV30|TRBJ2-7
TGTGCCTGGAGTGTACAGGGTTACGAGCAGTACTTC
CAWSVQGYEQYF
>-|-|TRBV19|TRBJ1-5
TGTGCCAGTAGTATGAGCAGGCAAGGTCAGCCCCAGCATTTT
CASSMSRQGQPQHF
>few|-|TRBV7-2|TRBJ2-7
TGTGCCAGCAGCTTAGAGCAGGGCCACGAGCAGTACTTC
CASSLEQGHEQYF
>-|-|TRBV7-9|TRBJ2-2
TGTGCCAGCAGCTTACTGAACACCGGGGAGCTGTTTTTT
CASSLLNTGELFF
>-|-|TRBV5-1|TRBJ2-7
TGCGCCAGCAGCCGTCTGGGGGGAACCTACGAGCAGTACTTC
CASSRLGGTYEQYF
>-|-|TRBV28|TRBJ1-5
TGTGCCAGCAGTTTGGAGGCGCCGGGCAATCAGCCCCAGCATTTT
CASSLEAPGNQPQHF
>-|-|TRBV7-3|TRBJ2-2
TGTGCCAGCAGCTTAAATGCGCTCGCGAACACCGGGGAGCTGTTTTTT
CASSLNALANTGELFF
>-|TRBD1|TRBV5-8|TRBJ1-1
TGTGCCAGCAGCTTGGGACAGGGGACGGGTGAAGCTTTCTTT
CASSLGQGTGEAFF
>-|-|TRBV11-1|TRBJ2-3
TGTGCCAGCAGCTTAGTGGGGCCGGGAGATACGCAGTATTTT
CASSLVGPGDTQYF
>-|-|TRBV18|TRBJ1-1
TGTGCCAGCTCAGACAGCATGAACACTGAAGCTTTCTTT
CASSDSMNTEAFF
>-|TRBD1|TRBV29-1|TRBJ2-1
TGCAGCGTCAGGGGGCTAAATTACAATGAGCAGTTCTTC
CSVRGLNYNEQFF
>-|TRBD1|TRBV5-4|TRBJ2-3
TGTGCCAGCAGCCGGGACAGGGGCACAGATACGCAGTATTTT
CASSRDRGTDTQYF
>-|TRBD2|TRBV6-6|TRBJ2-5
TGTGCCAGCGCCCCTCCCGGGACTAGCGGCTCCGGGGCCCAGTACTTC
CASAPPGTSGSGAQYF
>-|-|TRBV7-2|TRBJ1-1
TGTGCCAGCAGCTTAGGCCCTACCATGAACACTGAAGCTTTCTTT
CASSLGPTMNTEAFF
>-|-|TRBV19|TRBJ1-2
TGTGCCAGTAGTATAGGCCCGGGAGGGGCATATGGCTACACCTTC
CASSIGPGGAYGYTF
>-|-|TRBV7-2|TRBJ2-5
TGTGCCAGCAGCTCAAGCGAAGGACGGCGATCGCTAGAGGGGACCCAGTACTTC
CASSSSEGRRSLEGTQYF
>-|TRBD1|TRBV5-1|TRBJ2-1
TGCGCCAGCAGCTATGCCGGGACAGGGGGGGTTGAGCAGTTCTTC
CASSYAGTGGVEQFF
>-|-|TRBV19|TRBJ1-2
TGTGCCAGTAGCGTCATACAGGGTCGGAGTAACTATGGCTACACCTTC
CASSVIQGRSNYGYTF
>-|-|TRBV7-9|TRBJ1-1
TGTGCCAGCAGCTCACAGGGGAACACTGAAGCTTTCTTT
CASSSQGNTEAFF
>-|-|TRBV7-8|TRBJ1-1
TGTGCCAGCAGACGAAGACAGGACTCGACTGAAGCTTTCTTT
CASRRRQDSTEAFF
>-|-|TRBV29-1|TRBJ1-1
TGCAGCGGGGAGGGTATGAACACTGAAGCTTTCTTT
CSGEGMNTEAFF
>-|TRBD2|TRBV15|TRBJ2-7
TGTGCCACCAGCAGAGATACGGGAGGCGAGCAGTACTTC
CATSRDTGGEQYF
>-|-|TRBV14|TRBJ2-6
TGTGCCAGCAGCCAAGTACCAGGCTCTGGGGCCAACGTCCTGACTTTC
CASSQVPGSGANVLTF